This passage covers 17 T cell receptor beta chains from one sample sequenced in a study of control samples from healthy donors and cancer patients. Data came from immunoSEQ multiplex PCR; TCRdb stores just in-frame clones and leaves some out. Of tens of thousands of clones listed, approximately 90% are singletons. The sample comprised blood. The source is a woman between 25 and 40 years old in good health.

This chain joins TRBV18 and TRBJ1-1, with D tentatively TRBD1 (5 bases). Trimming removed 5 bases from V and 9 bases from J, with 16 bases in between. Germline lookup yields CDR1 KGHSH and CDR2 LQKENI. This CDR3 comprises 13 residues. CDR3 sequence: CASSAGTDTQAFF. CDR3 DNA sequence: TGTGCCAGCTCAGCGGGGACCGATACACAAGCTTTCTTT.

The V call is TRBV12-3 or TRBV12-4, the J call TRBJ1-1; 7 bases align to TRBD1. Trimming at V came to 6 bases and at J to 4 bases, leaving 5 bases not matched to a gene. CDR3 length: 13 residues. CDR3 sequence (DNA): TGTGCCAGCAGGGTACAGGGGTCCACTGAAGCTTTCTTT. Translation gives CASRVQGSTEAFF.

The chain carries TRBV3-1 (or the pseudogene TRBV3-2) and TRBJ2-2, with D unclear. V was pared by 7 bases and J by 3 bases, with 3 bases between. Germline V gene sequence: CDR1 LGHDT, CDR2 YNNKEL (reference sequence). This CDR3 has 11 amino acids. The chain's CDR3 is CASTYTGELFF. The CDR3 DNA follows: TGTGCCAGCACTTACACCGGGGAGCTGTTTTTT.

This clone was seen once. The J gene is TRBJ2-7, the V gene TRBV7-9; tentative D call: TRBD2 (5 bases). V dropped 1 base and J dropped 7 bases, with 11 bases sitting between them. CDR1 and CDR2 (germline): SEHNR, FQNEAQ (reference sequence). The CDR3 length is 13 residues. The CDR3 DNA follows: TGTGCCAGCAGCTTAGGAGGGAAGTTTGAGCAGTACTTC. It specifies CASSLGGKFEQYF.

This chain's CDR3 is CASSLSVGGSGNTIYF. The CDR3 DNA follows: TGTGCCAGCAGCTTGAGTGTGGGGGGCTCTGGAAACACCATATATTTT. This chain connects TRBV5-5 to TRBJ1-3, with a tentative D call TRBD1 (5 bases). V lost 1 base to trimming and J lost 0 bases, with 11 bases between them. The CDR3 length is 16 residues. Per germline, CDR1 SGHKS and CDR2 YYEKEE (reference sequence).

The chain is built from TRBV18 and TRBJ1-2; D perhaps matches TRBD1 (5 bases). The CDR3 is 14 amino acids. With 2 bases removed from V and 2 bases from J, the gap between germline ends came to 9 bases. Germline CDR1 KGHSH, CDR2 LQKENI. Here the CDR3 DNA reads TGTGCCAGCTCACCATTTGGACAAAACTATGGCTACACCTTC. Protein: CASSPFGQNYGYTF.

The rearrangement joins TRBV5-1 to TRBJ1-1; D remains unclear. CDR3 length: 14 amino acids. The V end lost 1 base, the J end lost 2 bases, and 9 bases lay between the germline ends. Germline assignment: CDR1 SGHRS and CDR2 YFSETQ. The CDR3 DNA sequence: TGCGCCAGCAGCTTGAGGGCAGGCAACACTGAAGCTTTCTTT. The encoded protein is CASSLRAGNTEAFF.

V and J are TRBV5-1 and TRBJ2-1; 12 positions match TRBD2. Germline V gene data show CDR1 as SGHRS and CDR2 as YFSETQ. V was clipped by 7 bases and J by 7 bases; unmatched bases: 9. The CDR3 has 15 residues. The CDR3 nucleotides read TGCGCCAGCGGAACGCCTGGACTAGCGGGGAATGAGCAGTTCTTC. It codes for CASGTPGLAGNEQFF.

The chain combines TRBV28 with TRBJ1-3; no clear D gene. The germline gives CDR1 MDHEN, CDR2 SYDVKM. The CDR3 has 15 residues. Trimming left V 8 bases short and J 4 bases short, with 18 bases between. This chain's CDR3 is CASHQLRAGGNTIYF. CDR3 DNA sequence: TGTGCCAGCCATCAACTTAGGGCGGGCGGAAACACCATATATTTT.

J is TRBJ1-1 and V is TRBV7-9; a possible D gene is TRBD1 (6 bases). This CDR3 is 16 amino acids long. V was shortened by 5 bases and J by 3 bases, with 19 bases between the two germline ends. Per the germline V gene, CDR1 is SEHNR and CDR2 is FQNEAQ (reference sequence). The CDR3 DNA sequence: TGTGCCAGCAGCGCGGAGGTCGGGGGGCCTTACACTGAAGCTTTCTTT. The encoded protein is CASSAEVGGPYTEAFF. Full variable domain (remainder filled in from reference TRBV7-9 and TRBJ1-1): DTGVSQNPRHKITKRGQNVTFRCDPISEHNRLYWYRQTLGQGPEFLTYFQNEAQLEKSRLLSDRFSAERPKGSFSTLEIQRTEQGDSAMYLCASSAEVGGPYTEAFFGQGTRLTVV.

CDR3 region: CASRETGGGNTIYF. Written as DNA, the CDR3 is TGTGCCAGCAGAGAGACAGGAGGTGGAAACACCATATATTTT. The gene calls are TRBV28 and TRBJ1-3; tentatively, D is TRBD1 (6 bases). V lost 6 bases, J lost 3 bases, and 12 bases lay in between. This CDR3 is built from 14 residues. The germline V gene encodes CDR1 MDHEN and CDR2 SYDVKM. Full variable domain (outside the CDR3, taken from reference TRBV28 and TRBJ1-3): DVKVTQSSRYLVKRTGEKVFLECVQDMDHENMFWYRQDPGLGLRLIYFSYDVKMKEKGDIPEGYSVSREKKERFSLILESASTNQTSMYLCASRETGGGNTIYFGEGSWLTVV.

The chain uses TRBV5-5 and TRBJ1-1, with no clear D. Germline CDR1 and CDR2: SGHKS and YYEKEE (reference sequence). CDR3 size: 13 residues. Trimming removed 0 bases at V and 10 bases at J, with 13 bases between. The CDR3 DNA reads as TGTGCCAGCAGCTTGGCGGGCCTTAAGGGAGCTTTCTTT. Translating it yields CASSLAGLKGAFF.

The V and J genes are TRBV6-5 and TRBJ1-2; 12 bases are shared with TRBD1. CDR3 size: 16 residues. Trimming removed 0 bases from V and 7 bases from J; junction bases left unmatched: 6. The V gene's germline CDR1 is MNHEY and CDR2 SVGAGI. The CDR3 loop reads CASSYSTGTGGRGYTF. The DNA for the CDR3 is TGTGCCAGCAGTTACTCGACCGGGACAGGGGGCCGTGGCTACACCTTC.

V and J are TRBV28 and TRBJ1-1; no firm D call. There are 11 residues in the CDR3. Germline lookup yields CDR1 MDHEN and CDR2 SYDVKM. V lost 2 bases and J 6 bases, leaving 4 bases between the germline ends. CDR3 sequence reads: CASSLISEAFF. The CDR3 nucleotides read TGTGCCAGCAGTTTAATATCTGAAGCTTTCTTT.

CDR3 coding DNA: TGTGCCAGCACTGTCAGTTTGGGAGGGGGTACCGGGGAGCTGTTTTTT. The encoded protein is CASTVSLGGGTGELFF. V gene TRBV7-8 combines with J gene TRBJ2-2; D is perhaps TRBD2 (7 bases). Looked up from germline, CDR1 is SGHVS and CDR2 is FQNEAQ. Trimming removed 7 bases from V and 5 bases from J, with 20 bases in between. CDR3 size: 16 residues.

This chain links TRBV12-3 or TRBV12-4 with TRBJ1-2; a possible D gene is TRBD1 (5 bases). This CDR3 spans 12 amino acids. Trimming took off 3 bases at V and 7 bases at J, with 9 bases between the two ends. The CDR3 protein is CASSFTGSGYTF. The CDR3 bases are TGTGCCAGCAGTTTCACAGGAAGTGGCTACACCTTC.

This chain joins TRBV5-4 and TRBJ1-2; D gene ambiguous. Between the trimmed V and J ends, which lost 2 bases and 4 bases, there was a span of 6 bases. The CDR3 consists of 12 residues. Germline CDR1 and CDR2: SGHNT and YYREEE (reference sequence). Here the CDR3 reads CASSLSGYGYTF. DNA for the CDR3: TGTGCCAGCAGCTTATCAGGCTATGGCTACACCTTC.